The source of this TCR beta chain is a study of OX40 agonist ivuxolimab in advanced cancers. With regard to the full study: The costimulatory receptor OX40 (CD134) was targeted by ivuxolimab, a fully human IgG2 agonistic monoclonal antibody. In the dose-escalation cohort, around four fifths of patients were male, and the mean age was approximately 60 years, with a range of roughly 20 to 85. Intravenous ivuxolimab was administered to patients every 2 weeks at six dose levels: 0.01, 0.1, 0.3, 1.5, 3 and 10 mg/kg. Patients were allowed to have had prior anti-PD-1, anti-PD-L1 or anti-CTLA-4 therapy, and approximately 43% of the dose-escalation patients had previously received checkpoint inhibitors. Of the approximately 50 dose-escalation patients, hepatocellular carcinoma was present in about 20, melanoma in around 15, renal cell carcinoma in 9 and head and neck cancer in 9. The point of sequencing TCRbeta in the periphery was to test whether ivuxolimab changed TCR sequence diversity and drove clonal T-cell expansion. Partial responses were achieved by three dose-escalation patients, of whom one had hepatocellular carcinoma and two had cutaneous melanoma. The paper covers the monotherapy dose-escalation part of the phase I ivuxolimab trial, which included N = 52 patients.

What the research found in general, with its limitations: At doses from 0.1 to 3.0 mg/kg, clonal expansion was seen in both CD4+ and CD8+ blood T cells between baseline and week 6. Partial responders in the 0.1-3.0 mg/kg groups had among the lowest normalized peripheral clonal expansion, especially among CD8+ T cells. Low levels of normalized T-cell clonal expansion were also seen in some patients who did not respond. Antigen specificity was not determined for the clonally expanded peripheral T cells. After ivuxolimab, CD8+ T cells had more expanded clones than CD4+ T cells on average.

The trial excluded patients who had a history of autoimmune disease or who were on systemic immunosuppression. Peripheral blood for TCR sequencing was collected from all dose cohorts at baseline, on cycle 4 day 1, and on cycle 7 day 1. Samples came from an open-label, multicenter, first-in-human phase I dose-escalation trial of ivuxolimab. Adults with locally advanced or metastatic melanoma, renal cell, hepatocellular, or head and neck squamous cell carcinoma were enrolled in the trial. CD4+ and CD8+ T cells were sorted separately from peripheral blood before TCR sequencing. To sequence the TCRbeta CDR3 region, genomic DNA was isolated from the sorted cells. The immunoSEQ Assay was used to sequence the TCRbeta CDR3 regions. What TCRdb holds here is the immuneACCESS table cut down to in-frame rearrangements. Part of the clones is not present; checked against another copy, under half of the missing clones reflect an unresolved V gene, and the others are unexplained. This sample is represented by some 81,000 clones; roughly 84% of them were singletons. Jointly, the top ten make up 5.5% to 6.5% of the sample.

The germline V gene gives CDR1 as MNHEY and CDR2 as SVGAGI. The germline V end is reduced by 7 bases and the J end by 0 bases; junction bases left unmatched: 6. The CDR3 covers 14 residues, taking in both the cysteine and the phenylalanine. CDR3 DNA is the only sequence kept; it has 42 bases, read in frame from the first base. Remarks on this clone: Its antigen has not been determined. Base qualities are not recorded, but no much larger clone differs from it by a single base.

Recombination linked TRBV6-5 to TRBJ2-7; 7 nucleotides in the junction match TRBD1. Sequenced material: CD4+ or CD8+ T cells sorted from blood, taken in a trial of the OX40 agonist ivuxolimab. This clonotype was sampled from an adult with an advanced solid tumor such as melanoma, head and neck, liver or kidney cancer. CDR3 loop: CASNLDRDSYEQYF. In nucleotide form, the sequence is TGTGCCAGCAACCTCGACAGGGACTCCTACGAGCAGTACTTC.